One and the same sample provided the 7 T cell receptor beta chains below, sequenced in a study of beta chain features in type 1 diabetes. Isolated RNA was reverse transcribed in full, so expressed TCRB transcripts were sequenced. The assay was immunoSEQ multiplex PCR, and TCRdb's table has in-frame clones only and misses some. The table includes roughly 140,000 clones, approximately 8.1% detected once. The specimen was central memory CD4+ T cells from blood. All receptors come from a man between 18 and 35 years old in good health.

In its sample, this clone was seen a few times. The chain employs TRBV2 and TRBJ2-3; 11 positions match TRBD2. The junction had 8 bases not matched to a gene; V was cut back by 10 bases and J by 2 bases. Germline assignment: CDR1 SNHLY and CDR2 FYNNEI. The CDR3 spans 15 residues. The DNA for the CDR3 is TGTGCCAACGCCGATAGCGGGAGGGCCACAGATACGCAGTATTTT. Translated, it gives CANADSGRATDTQYF.

A few counts support this clone. V and J are TRBV6-5 and TRBJ1-4; 7 positions agree with TRBD1. Germline CDR1 is MNHEY and CDR2 is SVGAGI. The CDR3 is 14 residues long. Trimming at V came to 7 bases and at J to 5 bases, leaving 7 bases not matched to a gene. The CDR3, as DNA: TGTGCCAGCACCCGGTCGACAGGGAATGAAAAACTGTTTTTT. Translated, it gives CASTRSTGNEKLFF.

The gene calls are TRBV7-2 and TRBJ2-1; the D is unclear. Germline CDR1 is SGHTA and CDR2 is FQGNSA. The CDR3 totals 14 residues. The V end was cut by 6 bases, the J end by 5 bases, with 14 bases between. The CDR3 spells CASRVAILDNEQFF. CDR3 coding DNA: TGTGCCAGCAGGGTCGCGATACTTGACAATGAGCAGTTCTTC. Filled out from reference TRBV7-2 and TRBJ2-1, the complete variable domain reads GAGVSQSPSNKVTEKGKDVELRCDPISGHTALYWYRQSLGQGLEFLIYFQGNSAPDKSGLPSDRFSAERTGGSVSTLTIQRTQQEDSAVYLCASRVAILDNEQFFGPGTRLTVL.

This clone was seen only a few times. CDR3 sequence reads: CASSFTAGQGPGELFF. DNA of the CDR3: TGTGCCAGCAGCTTTACTGCGGGACAGGGCCCCGGGGAGCTGTTTTTT. The rearrangement uses TRBV7-2 and TRBJ2-2; 9 positions match TRBD1. This CDR3 has 16 amino acids. The germline V gene has CDR1 SGHTA and CDR2 FQGNSA. Germline trimming cut 3 bases from V and 6 bases from J; bases unmatched to any gene: 8.

The chain combines TRBV6-1 with TRBJ1-5, with 7 bases fitting TRBD1. Germline CDR1 and CDR2: MNHNS and SASEGT. With V trimmed by 7 bases and J by 7 bases, 7 bases remained unmatched. The CDR3 has 13 residues. The CDR3 is CASTGTEEQPQHF. The DNA for the CDR3 is TGTGCCAGCACCGGGACAGAGGAGCAGCCCCAGCATTTT.

As for this clone: Other DNA sequences from this sample encode an identical CDR3 as well. The chain couples TRBV14 to TRBJ2-7; weak D call: TRBD2 (5 bases). The length of the CDR3 is 14 residues. V gave up 0 bases and J gave up 1 base, with 7 bases separating them. Germline CDR1 and CDR2: SGHDN and FVKESK. Here the CDR3 reads CASSQDSGSYEQYF. The CDR3 DNA reads TGTGCCAGCAGCCAAGATTCGGGGTCCTACGAGCAGTACTTC. The variable domain in full, completed from reference TRBV14 and TRBJ2-7, reads EAGVTQFPSHSVIEKGQTVTLRCDPISGHDNLYWYRRVMGKEIKFLLHFVKESKQDESGMPNNRFLAERTGGTYSTLKVQPAELEDSGVYFCASSQDSGSYEQYFGPGTRLTVT.

The V and J genes are TRBV5-6 and TRBJ1-2; D possibly corresponds to TRBD1 (5 bases). Germline V gene lookup returns CDR1 SGHDT and CDR2 YYEEEE. This CDR3 comprises 11 residues. Trimming cost V 3 bases and J 12 bases, with 12 bases left between them. CDR3 loop: CASSSRGPDTF. Here the CDR3 DNA reads TGTGCCAGCAGCTCGCGGGGACCTGACACCTTC.